Following are 16 T cell receptor beta chains from one sample sequenced in a study of T-cell memory formation after mild COVID-19. One entry per CDR3 protein results from TCRdb running MiXCR on the 5' RACE reads. The table has 110,000 to 150,000 distinct CDR3 sequences, less than 25% seen once; the top ten hold around 22%. The sequencing input was PBMCs or a T cell subset sorted from them (not recorded which). Receptors originate from an adult woman who had mild COVID-19 (a few samples of this study predate the infection). Cell type and time point are not known.

This clonotype was found a few times. The rearrangement links TRBV20-1 to TRBJ2-7, with TRBD1 identical over 7 bases. Germline V gene lookup returns CDR1 DFQATT and CDR2 SNEGSKA (reference sequence). Germline trimming cut 3 bases from V and 4 bases from J; bases unmatched to any gene: 15. The CDR3 is 16 amino acids. The CDR3 loop is CSARPHRGPDWYEQYF. CDR3 DNA sequence: TGCAGTGCTAGGCCCCACAGGGGCCCGGACTGGTACGAGCAGTACTTC.

This clonotype was observed a handful of times. The CDR3 DNA reads as TGTGCCAGCAGCTTAGGGGCGGGAGGGATCCCCTACGAGCAGTACTTC. It is translated as CASSLGAGGIPYEQYF. The chain joins TRBV7-8 to TRBJ2-7; 9 nucleotides line up with TRBD2. Germline V CDR1 and CDR2: SGHVS, FQNEAQ. V lost 1 base and J lost 2; bases outside the gene matches: 6. This CDR3 comprises 16 residues.

This chain uses TRBV6-5 with TRBJ1-2; D is unclear. The germline CDR1 and CDR2 sequences are MNHEY and SVGAGI. The CDR3 loop spans 16 amino acids. V lost 2 bases, J lost 4 bases, and 17 bases lay in between. The CDR3 nucleotides read TGTGCCAGCAGTTACCGGCAGGATCACTCTTTCTATGGCTACACCTTC. This codes for CASSYRQDHSFYGYTF.

This sequence joins TRBV5-1 and TRBJ2-7, with TRBD2 matching 11 bases. This CDR3 has 15 amino acids. With V trimmed by 4 bases and J by 7 bases, 10 bases remained unmatched. CDR1 and CDR2 (germline): SGHRS, YFSETQ. CDR3 sequence reads: CASSAGTSGGEEQYF. In nucleotides, the CDR3 is TGCGCCAGCAGCGCCGGGACTAGCGGAGGAGAGGAGCAGTACTTC.

The rearrangement links TRBV21-1 to TRBJ2-1. TRBV21-1 is a listed pseudogene. The CDR3 is 16 amino acids. The CDR3, as DNA: TGTGCCAGCAGCACCCCTGTAGAGCTATCGTACAATGAGCAGTTCTTC. It codes for CASSTPVELSYNEQFF.

V is TRBV11-3 and J is TRBJ2-7; D not resolved. Germline V gives CDR1 SGHNT, CDR2 YENEEA. This CDR3 region has 18 residues. Between the trimmed V and J ends, which lost 5 bases and 3 bases, there was a span of 26 bases. CDR3 in amino acids: CASSPEVPARMGFYEQYF. Here the CDR3 DNA reads TGTGCCAGCAGCCCAGAGGTGCCAGCCCGGATGGGGTTCTACGAGCAGTACTTC.

The chain recombines TRBV5-6 with TRBJ1-1; perhaps TRBD1 as D (5 bases). Germline lookup yields CDR1 SGHDT and CDR2 YYEEEE. The V end lost 1 base, the J end lost 4 bases, and 17 bases lay between the germline ends. This CDR3 has 16 amino acids. DNA of the CDR3: TGTGCCAGCAGCTTGTTAACGGAGCCTGGGGGCACTGAAGCTTTCTTT. Translating it yields CASSLLTEPGGTEAFF.

This clonotype has a handful of counts. The V and J genes are TRBV20-1 and TRBJ2-1, with a tentative D call TRBD2 (7 bases). The V end was cut by 0 bases, the J end by 8 bases, with 17 bases between. This CDR3 contains 15 residues. Germline V gene sequence: CDR1 DFQATT, CDR2 SNEGSKA (reference sequence). The CDR3 DNA follows: TGCAGTGCTAGAGATCCCAGGGGAGGGGTGGATGAGCAGTTCTTC. Protein sequence: CSARDPRGGVDEQFF.

The chain joins TRBV4-1 to TRBJ2-7, with 9 bases identical to TRBD1. The V gene's germline CDR1 is MGHRA and CDR2 YSYEKL. J gave up 2 bases and V 3 bases, and 5 bases lay outside the gene matches. The CDR3 loop spans 15 amino acids. In nucleotides, the CDR3 is TGCGCCAGCAGCCAGGGGACAGGGAGGGCCTACGAGCAGTACTTC. Its protein is CASSQGTGRAYEQYF.

This clonotype was picked up a small number of times. The J gene is TRBJ1-2, the V gene TRBV6-6; TRBD1 matches 10 bases. Germline V gene sequence: CDR1 MNHNY, CDR2 SVGAGI (reference sequence). This CDR3 region has 16 residues. The junction had 4 bases not matched to a gene; V was cut back by 2 bases and J by 1 base. The DNA for the CDR3 is TGTGCCAGCAGTTACGTAGGACAGGGGGTTAACTATGGCTACACCTTC. Translated, it gives CASSYVGQGVNYGYTF.

The chain combines TRBV5-6 with TRBJ2-1; TRBD2 aligns across 9 bases. Germline-derived CDR1 and CDR2 are SGHDT and YYEEEE. The V segment lost 0 bases and the J segment 6 bases; nucleotides outside the gene matches: 4. This CDR3 is built from 15 residues. In DNA, the CDR3 is TGTGCCAGCAGCTTGGCGGCGGGAGGGCCCAATGAGCAGTTCTTC. Its protein product is CASSLAAGGPNEQFF.

The V and J genes are TRBV7-8 and TRBJ2-1, with TRBD1 matching over 8 bases. After removal of 5 bases from V and 5 bases from J, the junction contained 2 bases not matched to a gene. The CDR3 has 13 residues. In germline, CDR1 is SGHVS, CDR2 FQNEAQ. The CDR3 reads CASSPQGDNEQFF. Here the CDR3 DNA reads TGTGCCAGCAGCCCACAGGGGGACAATGAGCAGTTCTTC. The full variable domain, with the rest looked up from reference TRBV7-8 and TRBJ2-1, is GAGVSQSPRYKVAKRGQDVALRCDPISGHVSLFWYQQALGQGPEFLTYFQNEAQLDKSGLPSDRFFAERPEGSVSTLKIQRTQQEDSAVYLCASSPQGDNEQFFGPGTRLTVL.

Regarding this clonotype: The germline gene is not matched at one end of the junction; a read error may be the cause. CDR3 loop: CASSSAAETQYF. CDR3 nucleotides: TGTGCTAGCAGCTCCGCGGCGGAGACCCAGTACTTC. J is TRBJ2-5 and V is TRBV7-7; D unresolved. This CDR3 region has 12 residues. Germline CDR1 SSHAT, CDR2 FNYEAQ (reference sequence). Together with reference TRBV7-7 and TRBJ2-5, the CDR3 gives the full variable domain: GAGVSQSPRYKVTKRGQDVTLRCDPISSHATLYWYQQALGQGPEFLTYFNYEAQPDKSGLPSDRFSAERPEGSISTLTIQRTEQRDSAMYRCASSSAAETQYFGPGTRLLVL.

The chain is built from TRBV15 and TRBJ2-1; D not certain. Germline V gene lookup returns CDR1 LNHNV and CDR2 YYDKDF (reference sequence). The CDR3 consists of 17 residues. V dropped 5 bases and J dropped 5 bases, with 22 bases sitting between them. CDR3 nucleotide sequence: TGTGCCACCAGCCATATAAGTTTACGGACGAGTGACAATGAGCAGTTCTTC. It translates to CATSHISLRTSDNEQFF.

This chain joins TRBV3-1 and TRBJ2-3; 7 bases match TRBD2. The junction had 7 bases not matched to a gene; V was cut back by 4 bases and J by 3 bases. The CDR3 covers 15 residues. The germline V gene has CDR1 LGHDT and CDR2 YNNKEL (reference sequence). This chain's CDR3 is CASSLRSGATDTQYF. The DNA of the CDR3 is TGTGCCAGCAGCCTCCGGAGCGGGGCGACAGATACGCAGTATTTT.

This sequence joins TRBV3-1 and TRBJ2-5; 11 bases are shared with TRBD2. The V gene's germline CDR1 is LGHDT and CDR2 YNNKEL (reference sequence). V dropped 0 bases and J dropped 2; count of bases not matched to a gene: 2. This CDR3 has 16 residues. This CDR3 is CASSQEGTSGQETQYF. CDR3 DNA sequence: TGTGCCAGCAGCCAAGAAGGGACTAGCGGACAAGAGACCCAGTACTTC.